This T cell receptor (beta chain) was obtained from a study of blood T cell repertoires in COVID-19. Sequencing was performed with immunoSEQ multiplex PCR; in TCRdb, only in-frame clones are kept and a portion is missing. Altogether over 250,000 clones are present, 80% to 90% being singletons, with the ten largest covering around 14%. CDR3 length equals 13 residues. Recruited during active infection, patients (from Seattle) were subsequently followed longitudinally. This receptor was taken from a woman in her 70s with COVID-19, enrolled during active disease. Source material: peripheral blood. The gene calls are TRBV21-1 and TRBJ1-1. TRBV21-1 is a listed pseudogene. Here the CDR3 DNA reads TGTGCCAGCAGCAAACCCTCTTCCTGTGAAGCTTTCTTT. Residues: CASSKPSSCEAFF.